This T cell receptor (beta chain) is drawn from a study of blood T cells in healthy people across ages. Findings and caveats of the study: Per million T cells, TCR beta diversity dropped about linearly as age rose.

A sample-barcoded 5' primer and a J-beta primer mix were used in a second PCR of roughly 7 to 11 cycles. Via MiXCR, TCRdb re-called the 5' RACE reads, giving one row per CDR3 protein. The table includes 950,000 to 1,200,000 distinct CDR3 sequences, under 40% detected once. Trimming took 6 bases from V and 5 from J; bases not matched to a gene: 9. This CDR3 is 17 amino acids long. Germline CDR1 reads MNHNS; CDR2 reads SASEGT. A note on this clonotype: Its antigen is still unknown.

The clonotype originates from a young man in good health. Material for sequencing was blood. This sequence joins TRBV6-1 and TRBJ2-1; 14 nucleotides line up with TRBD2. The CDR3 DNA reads TGTGCCAGCAGGGGGGGAGGACTAGCGGGGGGAAACAATGAGCAGTTCTTC. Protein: CASRGGGLAGGNNEQFF.